This T cell receptor beta chain was identified in a study of T cells in Graves' hyperthyroidism and ophthalmopathy. Findings of the study overall: Most expanded thyroid clonotypes above 0.001 also appeared in blood. Model predictions of ophthalmopathy came a median roughly 6.4 months before onset.

Graves' hyperthyroidism qualified as stable when ophthalmopathy did not progress within 18 months. Patients were aged 18 to 65, had disease duration under 2 months, and had newly diagnosed hyperthyroidism. Using RNA transcripts as the source, TCR beta CDR3 regions were amplified. During a first-round RT-PCR of the TCR CDR3, the HTBI primer set was used. TCRdb recomputed calls from the multiplex PCR reads with MiXCR, one row per CDR3 protein. The sample lists about 350,000 distinct CDR3 sequences, approximately 15% occurring once. Germline lookup yields CDR1 SGDLS and CDR2 YYNGEE. The length of the CDR3 is 14 residues. V was cut by 3 bases and J by 0 bases, with 7 bases left in between. About this clonotype itself: The antigen is unknown.

This sequence joins TRBV9 and TRBJ2-1; D is unresolved. The sequenced material came from blood. This TCR derives from a woman aged 30 to 39 with Graves' hyperthyroidism. The CDR3 DNA reads as TGTGCCAGCAGCGGAAGCCGCTCCTACAATGAGCAGTTCTTC. Protein sequence: CASSGSRSYNEQFF.